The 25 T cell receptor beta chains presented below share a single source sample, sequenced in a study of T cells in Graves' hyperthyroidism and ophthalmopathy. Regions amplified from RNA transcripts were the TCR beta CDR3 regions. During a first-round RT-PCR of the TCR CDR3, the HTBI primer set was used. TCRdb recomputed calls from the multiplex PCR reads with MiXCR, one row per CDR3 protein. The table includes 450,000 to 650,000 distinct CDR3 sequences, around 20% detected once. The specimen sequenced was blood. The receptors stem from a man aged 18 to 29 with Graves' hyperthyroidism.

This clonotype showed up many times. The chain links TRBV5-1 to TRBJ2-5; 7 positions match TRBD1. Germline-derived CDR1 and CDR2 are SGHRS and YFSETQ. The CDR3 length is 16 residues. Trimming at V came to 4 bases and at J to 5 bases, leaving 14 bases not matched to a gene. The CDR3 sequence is CASSRMTQGSSETQYF. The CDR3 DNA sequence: TGCGCCAGCAGCCGGATGACACAGGGGTCTTCGGAGACCCAGTACTTC.

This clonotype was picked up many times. The CDR3 sequence: CATSRDRGDQPQHF. The CDR3 nucleotides read TGTGCCACCAGCAGGGACAGGGGAGATCAGCCCCAGCATTTT. V gene TRBV15 combines with J gene TRBJ1-5, with TRBD1 matching 9 bases. V trimming: 3 bases; J trimming: 5 bases; junction bases outside the gene matches: 2. The V gene's germline CDR1 is LNHNV and CDR2 YYDKDF (reference sequence). The CDR3 is 14 residues long.

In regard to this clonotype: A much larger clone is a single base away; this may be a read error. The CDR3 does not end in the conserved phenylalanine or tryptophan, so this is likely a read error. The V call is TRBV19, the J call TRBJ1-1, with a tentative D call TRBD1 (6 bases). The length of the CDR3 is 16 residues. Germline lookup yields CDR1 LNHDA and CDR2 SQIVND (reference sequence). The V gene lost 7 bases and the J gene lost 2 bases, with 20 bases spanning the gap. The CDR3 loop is CASTHNVRGANTEAFV. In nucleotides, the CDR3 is TGTGCCAGTACTCATAACGTGAGGGGGGCTAACACTGAAGCTTTCGTT.

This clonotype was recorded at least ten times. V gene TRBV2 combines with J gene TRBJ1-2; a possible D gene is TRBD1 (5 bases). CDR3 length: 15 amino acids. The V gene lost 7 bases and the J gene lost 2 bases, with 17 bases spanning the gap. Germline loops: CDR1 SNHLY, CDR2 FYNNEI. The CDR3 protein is CASTRSREGNYGYTF. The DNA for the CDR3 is TGTGCCAGCACCCGAAGCAGGGAAGGGAACTATGGCTACACCTTC.

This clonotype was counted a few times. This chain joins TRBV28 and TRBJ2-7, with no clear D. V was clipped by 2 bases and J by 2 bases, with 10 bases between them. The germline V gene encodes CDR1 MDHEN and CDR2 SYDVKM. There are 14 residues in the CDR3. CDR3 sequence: CASSLPGRTYEQYF. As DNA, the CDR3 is TGTGCCAGCAGTTTACCCGGACGGACCTACGAGCAGTACTTC.

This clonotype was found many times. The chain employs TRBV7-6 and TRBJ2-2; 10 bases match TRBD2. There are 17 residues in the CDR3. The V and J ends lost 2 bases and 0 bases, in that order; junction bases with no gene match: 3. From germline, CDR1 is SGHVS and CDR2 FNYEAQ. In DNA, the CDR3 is TGTGCCAGCAGCTTAACTAGCGGGGCTACGAACACCGGGGAGCTGTTTTTT. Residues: CASSLTSGATNTGELFF.

The CDR3 region is CASSHGGGADYGYTF. The CDR3 nucleotides are TGTGCCAGCAGCCATGGGGGGGGGGCGGACTATGGCTACACCTTC. V usage is TRBV27 and J usage is TRBJ1-2; maybe TRBD1 (6 bases). V lost 6 bases to trimming and J lost 3 bases, with 17 bases between them. The CDR3 has 15 residues. Germline loops: CDR1 MNHEY, CDR2 SMNVEV (reference sequence).

This chain's CDR3 is CASSVGPRGETEAFF. The CDR3 coding sequence is TGTGCCAGCAGCGTAGGGCCCCGGGGGGAGACTGAAGCTTTCTTT. The rearrangement uses TRBV9 and TRBJ1-1, with D tentatively TRBD1 (5 bases). Germline assignment: CDR1 SGDLS and CDR2 YYNGEE. The CDR3 is 15 residues long. Trimming left V 0 bases short and J 5 bases short, with 14 bases between.

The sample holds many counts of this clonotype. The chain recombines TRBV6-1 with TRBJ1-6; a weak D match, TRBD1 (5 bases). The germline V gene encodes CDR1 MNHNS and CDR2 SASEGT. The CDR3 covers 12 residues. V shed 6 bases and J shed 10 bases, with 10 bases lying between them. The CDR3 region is CASRAQGSPLHF. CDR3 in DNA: TGTGCCAGCAGGGCGCAGGGATCACCCCTCCACTTT.

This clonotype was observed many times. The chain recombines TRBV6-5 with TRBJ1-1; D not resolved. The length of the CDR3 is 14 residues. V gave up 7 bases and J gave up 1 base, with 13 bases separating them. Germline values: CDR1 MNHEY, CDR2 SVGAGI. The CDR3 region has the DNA TGTGCCAGCACCCCAAGGATCGGGAACACTGAAGCTTTCTTT. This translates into CASTPRIGNTEAFF.

This CDR3 is CAWSRDRGPTNTEAFF. CDR3 nucleotide sequence: TGTGCCTGGAGTCGCGACAGGGGGCCAACGAACACTGAAGCTTTCTTT. The genes are TRBV30 and TRBJ1-1, with 10 nucleotides matching TRBD1. The CDR3 length is 16 residues. J gave up 1 base and V 2 bases, and 7 bases lay outside the gene matches. Germline V gene data show CDR1 as GTSNPN and CDR2 as SVGIG (reference sequence).

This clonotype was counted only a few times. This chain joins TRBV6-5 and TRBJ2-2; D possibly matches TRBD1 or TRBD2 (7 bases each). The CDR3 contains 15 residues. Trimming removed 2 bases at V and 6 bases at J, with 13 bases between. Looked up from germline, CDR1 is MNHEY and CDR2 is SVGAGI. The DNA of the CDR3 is TGTGCCAGCAGTTACGAGGGGGCGGGAGCCGGGGAGCTGTTTTTT. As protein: CASSYEGAGAGELFF.

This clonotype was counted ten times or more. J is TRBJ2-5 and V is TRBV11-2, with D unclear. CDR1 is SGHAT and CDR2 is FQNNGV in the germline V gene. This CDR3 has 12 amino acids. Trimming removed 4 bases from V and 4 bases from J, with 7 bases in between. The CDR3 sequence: CASSSRAETQYF. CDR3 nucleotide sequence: TGTGCCAGCAGCTCCCGGGCAGAGACCCAGTACTTC.

The CDR3, as DNA: TGTGCCAGTAGTCCACGCCCTAGCGGGGTAGTATCCGGGGAGCTGTTTTTT. Its translation: CASSPRPSGVVSGELFF. This sequence joins TRBV19 and TRBJ2-2, with TRBD2 identical over 9 bases. After removal of 5 bases from V and 6 bases from J, the junction contained 13 bases not matched to a gene. The CDR3 has 17 residues. CDR1 is LNHDA and CDR2 is SQIVND in the germline V gene (reference sequence).

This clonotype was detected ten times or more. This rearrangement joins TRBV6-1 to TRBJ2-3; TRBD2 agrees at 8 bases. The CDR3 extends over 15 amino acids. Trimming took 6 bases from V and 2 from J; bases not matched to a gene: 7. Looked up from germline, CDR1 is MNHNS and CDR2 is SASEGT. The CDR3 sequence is CASSPSGGSTDTQYF. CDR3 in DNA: TGTGCCAGCAGCCCGTCGGGAGGGTCCACAGATACGCAGTATTTT.

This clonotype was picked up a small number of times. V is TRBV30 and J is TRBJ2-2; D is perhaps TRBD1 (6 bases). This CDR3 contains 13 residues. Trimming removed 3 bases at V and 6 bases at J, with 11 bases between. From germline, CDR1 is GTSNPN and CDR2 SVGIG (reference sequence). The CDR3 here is CAWRSGAPGELFF. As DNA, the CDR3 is TGTGCCTGGAGATCAGGGGCCCCCGGGGAGCTGTTTTTT.

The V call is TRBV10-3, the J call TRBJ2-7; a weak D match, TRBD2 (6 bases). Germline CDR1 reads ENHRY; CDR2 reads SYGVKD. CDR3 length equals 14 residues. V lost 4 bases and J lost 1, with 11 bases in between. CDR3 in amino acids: CAISVGGVSYEQYF. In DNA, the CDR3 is TGTGCCATCAGTGTGGGCGGGGTGTCCTACGAGCAGTACTTC.

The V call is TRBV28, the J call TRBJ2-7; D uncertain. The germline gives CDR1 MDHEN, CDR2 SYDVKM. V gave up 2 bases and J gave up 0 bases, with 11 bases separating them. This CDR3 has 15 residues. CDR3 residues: CASSLKGANSYEQYF. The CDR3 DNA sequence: TGTGCCAGCAGTTTAAAGGGCGCCAACTCCTACGAGCAGTACTTC.

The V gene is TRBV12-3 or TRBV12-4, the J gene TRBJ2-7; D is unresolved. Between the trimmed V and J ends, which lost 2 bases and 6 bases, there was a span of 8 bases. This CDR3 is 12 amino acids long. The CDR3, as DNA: TGTGCCAGCAGTTTATCCCTCGGCGAGCAGTACTTC. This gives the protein CASSLSLGEQYF.

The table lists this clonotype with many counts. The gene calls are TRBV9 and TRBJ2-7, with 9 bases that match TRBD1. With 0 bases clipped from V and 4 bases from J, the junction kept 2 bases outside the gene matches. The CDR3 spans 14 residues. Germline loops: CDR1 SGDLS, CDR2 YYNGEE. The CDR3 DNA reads TGTGCCAGCAGCGTAGCGACAGGGGGATACGAGCAGTACTTC. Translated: CASSVATGGYEQYF.

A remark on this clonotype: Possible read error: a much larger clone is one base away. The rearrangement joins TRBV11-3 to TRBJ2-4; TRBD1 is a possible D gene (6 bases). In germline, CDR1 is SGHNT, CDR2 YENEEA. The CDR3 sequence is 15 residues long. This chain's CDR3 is CASSPTPGAKNIRYF. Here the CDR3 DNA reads TGTGCCAGCAGCCCGACGCCAGGGGCCAAAAACATTCGGTACTTC.

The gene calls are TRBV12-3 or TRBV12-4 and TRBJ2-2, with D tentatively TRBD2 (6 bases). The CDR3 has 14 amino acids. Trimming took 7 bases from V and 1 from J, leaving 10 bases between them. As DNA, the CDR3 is TGTGCCAGCACCTGGGGAGGGAACACCGGGGAGCTGTTTTTT. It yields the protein CASTWGGNTGELFF.

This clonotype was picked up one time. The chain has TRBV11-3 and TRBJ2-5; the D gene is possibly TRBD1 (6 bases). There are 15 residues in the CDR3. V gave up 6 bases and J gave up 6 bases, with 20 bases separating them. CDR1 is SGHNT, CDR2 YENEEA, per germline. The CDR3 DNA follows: TGTGCCAGCAGTCCCCTCCCCCCAGGGGCCAAGACCCAGTACTTC. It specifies CASSPLPPGAKTQYF.

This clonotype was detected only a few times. CDR3 sequence reads: CASSLASSGTWKGETQYF. The CDR3 DNA reads as TGTGCCAGCAGTTTGGCGTCTAGCGGGACTTGGAAGGGGGAGACCCAGTACTTC. The V gene is TRBV28, the J gene TRBJ2-5, with 9 bases matching TRBD2. Unmatched junction bases numbered 16, after V lost 3 bases and J lost 5 bases. The CDR3 is made up of 18 amino acids. Looked up from germline, CDR1 is MDHEN and CDR2 is SYDVKM.

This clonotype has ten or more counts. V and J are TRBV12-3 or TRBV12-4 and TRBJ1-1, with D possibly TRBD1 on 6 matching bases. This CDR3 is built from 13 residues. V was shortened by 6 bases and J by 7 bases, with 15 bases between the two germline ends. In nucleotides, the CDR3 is TGTGCCAGCAGCAATGGACAGAGCCGTGAAGCTTTCTTT. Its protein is CASSNGQSREAFF.